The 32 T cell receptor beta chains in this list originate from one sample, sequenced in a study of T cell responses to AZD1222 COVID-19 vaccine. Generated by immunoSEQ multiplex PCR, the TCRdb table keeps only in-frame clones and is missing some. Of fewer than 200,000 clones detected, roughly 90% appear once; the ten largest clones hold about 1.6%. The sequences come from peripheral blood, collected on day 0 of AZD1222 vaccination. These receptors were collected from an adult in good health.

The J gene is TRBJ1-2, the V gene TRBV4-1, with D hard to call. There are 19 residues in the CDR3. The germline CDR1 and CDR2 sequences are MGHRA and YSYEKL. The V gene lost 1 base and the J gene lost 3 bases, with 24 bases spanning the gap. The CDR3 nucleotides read TGCGCCAGCAGCCAAGTAAGAGCTGAATTTTTGGGAAGCGACTATGGCTACACCTTC. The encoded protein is CASSQVRAEFLGSDYGYTF.

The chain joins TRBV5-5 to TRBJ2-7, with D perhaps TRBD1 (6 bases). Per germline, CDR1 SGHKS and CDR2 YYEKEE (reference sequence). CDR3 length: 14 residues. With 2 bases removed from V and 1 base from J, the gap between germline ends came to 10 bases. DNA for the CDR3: TGTGCCAGCAGCTTCAGGGACACTTCCTACGAGCAGTACTTC. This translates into CASSFRDTSYEQYF. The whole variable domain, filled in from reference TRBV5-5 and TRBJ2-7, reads DAGVTQSPTHLIKTRGQQVTLRCSPISGHKSVSWYQQVLGQGPQFIFQYYEKEERGRGNFPDRFSARQFPNYSSELNVNALLLGDSALYLCASSFRDTSYEQYFGPGTRLTVT.

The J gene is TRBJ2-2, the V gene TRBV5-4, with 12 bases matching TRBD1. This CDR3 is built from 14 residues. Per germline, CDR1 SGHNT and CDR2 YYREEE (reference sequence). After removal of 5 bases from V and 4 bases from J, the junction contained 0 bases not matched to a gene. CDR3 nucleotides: TGTGCCAGCAGGGGACAGGGGGCCACCGGGGAGCTGTTTTTT. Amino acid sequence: CASRGQGATGELFF. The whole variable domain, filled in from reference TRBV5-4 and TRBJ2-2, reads ETGVTQSPTHLIKTRGQQVTLRCSSQSGHNTVSWYQQALGQGPQFIFQYYREEENGRGNFPPRFSGLQFPNYSSELNVNALELDDSALYLCASRGQGATGELFFGEGSRLTVL.

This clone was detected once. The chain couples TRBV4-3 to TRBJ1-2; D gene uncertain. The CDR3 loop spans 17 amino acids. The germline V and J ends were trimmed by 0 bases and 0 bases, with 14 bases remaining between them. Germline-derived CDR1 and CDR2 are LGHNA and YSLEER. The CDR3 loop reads CASSQESRPRANYGYTF. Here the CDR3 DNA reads TGCGCCAGCAGCCAAGAATCCCGCCCGCGAGCTAACTATGGCTACACCTTC.

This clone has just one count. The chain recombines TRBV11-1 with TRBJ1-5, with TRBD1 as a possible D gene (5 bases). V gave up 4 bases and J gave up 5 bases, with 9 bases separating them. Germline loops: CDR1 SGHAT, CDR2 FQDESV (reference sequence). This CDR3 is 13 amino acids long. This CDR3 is CASSSDIHQPQHF. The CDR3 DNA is TGTGCCAGCAGCTCGGACATCCATCAGCCCCAGCATTTT.

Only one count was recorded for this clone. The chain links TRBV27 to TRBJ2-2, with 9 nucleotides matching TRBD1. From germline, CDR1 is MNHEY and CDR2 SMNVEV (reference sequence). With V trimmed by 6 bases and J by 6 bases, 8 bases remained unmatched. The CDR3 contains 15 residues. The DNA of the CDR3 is TGTGCCAGCAGGCGCTACAGGGGGCGGCCCGGGGAGCTGTTTTTT. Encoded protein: CASRRYRGRPGELFF.

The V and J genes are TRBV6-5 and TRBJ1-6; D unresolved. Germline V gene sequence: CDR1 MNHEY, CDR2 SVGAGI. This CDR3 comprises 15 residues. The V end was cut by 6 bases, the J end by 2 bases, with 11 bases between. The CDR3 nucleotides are TGTGCCAGCAGCCGGACCAGGCCCTATAATTCACCCCTCCACTTT. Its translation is CASSRTRPYNSPLHF.

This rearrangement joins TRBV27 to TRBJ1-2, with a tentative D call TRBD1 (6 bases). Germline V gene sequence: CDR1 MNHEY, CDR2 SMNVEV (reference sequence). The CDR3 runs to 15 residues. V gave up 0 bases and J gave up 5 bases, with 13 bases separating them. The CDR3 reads CASSLSRDIGYGYTF. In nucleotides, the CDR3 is TGTGCCAGCAGTTTATCACGGGACATAGGGTATGGCTACACCTTC.

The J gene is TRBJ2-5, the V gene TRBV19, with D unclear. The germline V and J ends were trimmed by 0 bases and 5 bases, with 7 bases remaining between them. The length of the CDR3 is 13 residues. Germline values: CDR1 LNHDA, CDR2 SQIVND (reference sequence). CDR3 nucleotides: TGTGCCAGTAGTATAGATAGTTTGGAGACCCAGTACTTC. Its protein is CASSIDSLETQYF.

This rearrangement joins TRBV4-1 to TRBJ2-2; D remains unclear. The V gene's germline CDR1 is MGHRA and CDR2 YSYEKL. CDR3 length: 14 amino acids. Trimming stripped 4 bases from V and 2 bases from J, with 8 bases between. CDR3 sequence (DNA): TGCGCCAGCAGCCCAGGCCCCAACACCGGGGAGCTGTTTTTT. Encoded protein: CASSPGPNTGELFF.

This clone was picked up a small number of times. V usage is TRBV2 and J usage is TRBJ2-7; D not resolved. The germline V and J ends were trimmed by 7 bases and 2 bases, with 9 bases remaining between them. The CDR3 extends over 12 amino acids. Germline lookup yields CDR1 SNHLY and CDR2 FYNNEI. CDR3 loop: CASIGTAYEQYF. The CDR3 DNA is TGTGCCAGCATTGGCACAGCCTACGAGCAGTACTTC.

The DNA of the CDR3 is TGCAGTGCTAGAATGAGTCAGACCCAGTACTTC. Translation gives CSARMSQTQYF. The rearrangement links TRBV20-1 to TRBJ2-5, with D hard to call. The germline V gene encodes CDR1 DFQATT and CDR2 SNEGSKA (reference sequence). The CDR3 spans 11 residues. Trimming removed 2 bases at V and 6 bases at J, with 7 bases between.

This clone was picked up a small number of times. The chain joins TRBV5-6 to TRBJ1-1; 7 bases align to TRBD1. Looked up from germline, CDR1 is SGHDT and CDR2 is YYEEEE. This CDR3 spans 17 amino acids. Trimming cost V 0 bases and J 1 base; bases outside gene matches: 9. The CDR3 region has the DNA TGTGCCAGCAGCTTGGACAGGGGCGCCCGGAGGAACACTGAAGCTTTCTTT. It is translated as CASSLDRGARRNTEAFF.

The CDR3 DNA is TGTGCCAGCAGCCAAGTTGTTAAGGGCCAGCCCCAGCATTTT. It codes for CASSQVVKGQPQHF. This chain joins TRBV4-2 and TRBJ1-5; D gene uncertain. Trimming took 1 base from V and 7 from J, leaving 11 bases between them. From germline, CDR1 is LGHNA and CDR2 YNFKEQ. CDR3 length: 14 amino acids.

In nucleotides, the CDR3 is TGCAGCGTCTCCGGGACAGCATCCTACGAGCAGTACTTC. Protein: CSVSGTASYEQYF. V gene TRBV29-1 combines with J gene TRBJ2-7; TRBD1 matches 7 bases. Germline loops: CDR1 SQVTM, CDR2 ANQGSEA. The CDR3 has 13 amino acids. The ends lost 6 bases at V and 1 base at J; junction bases unmatched: 6.

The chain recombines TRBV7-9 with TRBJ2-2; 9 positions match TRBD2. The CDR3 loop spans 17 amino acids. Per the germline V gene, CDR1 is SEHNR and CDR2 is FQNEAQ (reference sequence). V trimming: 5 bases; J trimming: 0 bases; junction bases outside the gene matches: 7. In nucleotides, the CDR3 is TGTGCCAGCAGCCAAGGGACTAGCCGACCGAACACCGGGGAGCTGTTTTTT. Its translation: CASSQGTSRPNTGELFF.

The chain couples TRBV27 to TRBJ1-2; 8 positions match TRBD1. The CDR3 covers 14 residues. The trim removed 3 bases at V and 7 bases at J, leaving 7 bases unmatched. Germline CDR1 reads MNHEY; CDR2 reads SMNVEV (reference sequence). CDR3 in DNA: TGTGCCAGCAGTTTGTATACAGGGGGAGGTGGCTACACCTTC. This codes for CASSLYTGGGGYTF.

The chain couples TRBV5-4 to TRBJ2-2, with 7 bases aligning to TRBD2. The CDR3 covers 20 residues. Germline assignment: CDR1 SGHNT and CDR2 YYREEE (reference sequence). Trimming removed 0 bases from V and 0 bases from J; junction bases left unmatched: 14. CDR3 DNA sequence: TGTGCCAGCAGCTTGGACCTCGGGGGGAGCGAACTTTCGAACACCGGGGAGCTGTTTTTT. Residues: CASSLDLGGSELSNTGELFF. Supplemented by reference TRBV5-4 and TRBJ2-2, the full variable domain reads ETGVTQSPTHLIKTRGQQVTLRCSSQSGHNTVSWYQQALGQGPQFIFQYYREEENGRGNFPPRFSGLQFPNYSSELNVNALELDDSALYLCASSLDLGGSELSNTGELFFGEGSRLTVL.

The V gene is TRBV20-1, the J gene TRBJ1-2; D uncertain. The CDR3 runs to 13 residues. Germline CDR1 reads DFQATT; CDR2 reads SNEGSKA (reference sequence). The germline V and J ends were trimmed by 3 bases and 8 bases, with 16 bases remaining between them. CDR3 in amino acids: CSASGPAAGGYTF. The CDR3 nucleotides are TGCAGTGCTAGTGGCCCGGCTGCCGGGGGCTACACCTTC.

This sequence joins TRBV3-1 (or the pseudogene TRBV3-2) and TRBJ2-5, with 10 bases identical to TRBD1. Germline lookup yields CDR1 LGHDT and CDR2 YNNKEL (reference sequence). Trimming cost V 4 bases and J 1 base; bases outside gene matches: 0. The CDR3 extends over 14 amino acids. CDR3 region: CASSRQGAQETQYF. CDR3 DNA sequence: TGTGCCAGCAGCCGACAGGGGGCCCAAGAGACCCAGTACTTC.

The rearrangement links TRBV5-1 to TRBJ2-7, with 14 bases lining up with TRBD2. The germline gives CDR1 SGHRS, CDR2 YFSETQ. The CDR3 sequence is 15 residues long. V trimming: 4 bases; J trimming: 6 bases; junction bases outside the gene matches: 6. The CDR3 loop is CASSGTSGSASEQYF. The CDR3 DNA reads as TGCGCCAGCAGCGGGACTAGCGGGAGTGCCAGCGAGCAGTACTTC.

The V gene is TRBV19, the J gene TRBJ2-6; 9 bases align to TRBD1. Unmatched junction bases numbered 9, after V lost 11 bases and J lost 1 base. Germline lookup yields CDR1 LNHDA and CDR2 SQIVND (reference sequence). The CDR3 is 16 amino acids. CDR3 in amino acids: CAASPGQGSGANVLTF. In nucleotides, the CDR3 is TGTGCCGCTAGTCCGGGACAGGGATCTGGGGCCAACGTCCTGACTTTC.

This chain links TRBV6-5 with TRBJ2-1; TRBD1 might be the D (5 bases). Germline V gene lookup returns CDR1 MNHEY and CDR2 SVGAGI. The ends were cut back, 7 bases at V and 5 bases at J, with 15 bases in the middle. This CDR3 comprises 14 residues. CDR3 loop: CASIIDSTDNEQFF. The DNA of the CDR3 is TGTGCCAGCATCATCGACAGTACTGACAATGAGCAGTTCTTC.

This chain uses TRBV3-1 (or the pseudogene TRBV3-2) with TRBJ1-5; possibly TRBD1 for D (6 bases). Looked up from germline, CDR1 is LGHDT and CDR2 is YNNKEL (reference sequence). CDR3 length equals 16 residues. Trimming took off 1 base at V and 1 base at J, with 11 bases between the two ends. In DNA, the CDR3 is TGTGCCAGCAGCCAAGCGGCCGGGGGCAGCAATCAGCCCCAGCATTTT. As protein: CASSQAAGGSNQPQHF.

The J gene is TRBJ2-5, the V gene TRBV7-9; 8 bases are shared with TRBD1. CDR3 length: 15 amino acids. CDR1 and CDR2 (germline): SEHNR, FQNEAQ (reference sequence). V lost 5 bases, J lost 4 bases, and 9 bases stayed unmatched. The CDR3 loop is CASSAGQGIGETQYF. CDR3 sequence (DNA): TGTGCCAGCAGCGCAGGACAGGGTATCGGAGAGACCCAGTACTTC.

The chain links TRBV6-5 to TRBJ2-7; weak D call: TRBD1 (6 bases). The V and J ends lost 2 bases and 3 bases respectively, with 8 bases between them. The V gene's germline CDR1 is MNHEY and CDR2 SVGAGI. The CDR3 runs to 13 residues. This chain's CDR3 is CASSYRGNYEQYF. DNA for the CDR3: TGTGCCAGCAGTTACAGGGGGAACTACGAGCAGTACTTC.

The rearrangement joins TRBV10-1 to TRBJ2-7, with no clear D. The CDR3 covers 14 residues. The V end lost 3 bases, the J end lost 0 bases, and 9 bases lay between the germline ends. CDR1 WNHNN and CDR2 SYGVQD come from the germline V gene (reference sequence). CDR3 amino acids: CASSDTFSSYEQYF. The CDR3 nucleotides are TGCGCCAGCAGTGACACGTTTAGCTCCTACGAGCAGTACTTC.

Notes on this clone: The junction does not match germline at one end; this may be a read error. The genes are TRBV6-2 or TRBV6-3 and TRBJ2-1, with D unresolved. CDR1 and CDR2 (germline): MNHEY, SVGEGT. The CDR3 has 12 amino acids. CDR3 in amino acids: CASSYSHNEQFF. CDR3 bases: TGTGCCAGCAGTTACTCCCACAATGAGCAGTTCTTC.

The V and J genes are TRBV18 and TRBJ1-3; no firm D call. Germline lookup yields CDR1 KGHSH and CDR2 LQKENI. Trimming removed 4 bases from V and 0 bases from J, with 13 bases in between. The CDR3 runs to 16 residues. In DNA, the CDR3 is TGTGCCAGCTCACTCCGGGAGTATACCTCTGGAAACACCATATATTTT. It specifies CASSLREYTSGNTIYF.

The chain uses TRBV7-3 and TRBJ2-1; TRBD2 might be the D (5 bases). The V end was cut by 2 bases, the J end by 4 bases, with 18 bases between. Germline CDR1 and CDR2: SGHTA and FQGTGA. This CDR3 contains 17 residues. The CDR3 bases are TGTGCCAGCAGCTTAGATGGGCTAGAACGGGGTTACAATGAGCAGTTCTTC. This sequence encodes CASSLDGLERGYNEQFF.

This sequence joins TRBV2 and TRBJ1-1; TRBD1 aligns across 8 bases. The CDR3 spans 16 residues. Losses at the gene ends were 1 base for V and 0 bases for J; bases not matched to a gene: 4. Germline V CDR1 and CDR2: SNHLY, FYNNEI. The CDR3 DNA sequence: TGTGCCAGCAGTGAAGGACAGGGGTGGATGAACACTGAAGCTTTCTTT. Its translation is CASSEGQGWMNTEAFF.

The CDR3 sequence: CASSREALSGANVLTF. The CDR3 coding sequence is TGTGCCAGTTCGAGGGAAGCACTCTCTGGGGCCAACGTCCTGACTTTC. The genes are TRBV2 and TRBJ2-6; the D gene is possibly TRBD2 (5 bases). V was shortened by 9 bases and J by 0 bases, with 15 bases between the two germline ends. CDR1 is SNHLY and CDR2 is FYNNEI in the germline V gene. The CDR3 length is 16 residues.